The present T cell receptor beta chain was sequenced within a study of shared clonotypes between healthy human individuals. Partitioning of CD4+ cells yielded a CD45RA+ naive subset and a CD45RA-negative memory subset. It was at deep level that the assay was run. The repertoire was sequenced with immunoSEQ multiplex PCR; TCRdb's copy has only in-frame clones and lacks some. The sample contains roughly 700,000 clones, around two thirds of which appear only once. The study's findings and limits: Richness estimates generally favored naive over memory subsets.

The CDR3 totals 15 residues. The germline V gene encodes CDR1 KGHSH and CDR2 LQKENI. Unmatched junction bases numbered 8, after V lost 5 bases and J lost 4 bases. Regarding this clone: Its specificity is unknown.

Input material: memory CD4+ T cells sorted from blood. Specified subset: CD45RA-negative fraction. The chain recombines TRBV18 with TRBJ1-1; TRBD1 agrees at 9 bases. The clonotype comes from a woman in her thirties in good health. The CDR3 DNA sequence: TGTGCCAGCTCAACAGGGGGCGAGGTCGGCACTGAAGCTTTCTTT. Translation: CASSTGGEVGTEAFF.